These 17 T cell receptor beta chains were sequenced from one sample in a study of blood T cell repertoires in COVID-19. Only in-frame clones appear in the TCRdb table, and some are missing; sequencing was by immunoSEQ multiplex PCR. The repertoire has 60,000 to 75,000 clones, around 87% of them found once; the top ten carry around 5%. The source material was peripheral blood. All receptors come from a man aged 45-60 years with active COVID-19.

V is TRBV27 and J is TRBJ2-3; perhaps TRBD1 as D (6 bases). Germline CDR1 MNHEY, CDR2 SMNVEV (reference sequence). V was pared by 5 bases and J by 3 bases, with 15 bases between. This CDR3 is 15 amino acids long. Here the CDR3 DNA reads TGTGCCAGCAGTAACAGGGAAAGACCAACAGATACGCAGTATTTT. It encodes CASSNRERPTDTQYF.

The V gene is TRBV5-6, the J gene TRBJ1-1; TRBD1 matches at 10 bases. The V segment lost 4 bases and the J segment 4 bases; nucleotides outside the gene matches: 13. Germline V gene lookup returns CDR1 SGHDT and CDR2 YYEEEE. This CDR3 spans 17 amino acids. The DNA for the CDR3 is TGTGCCAGCAGCAGCTCCGGGACAGGGGTATTGAGCACTGAAGCTTTCTTT. Translated: CASSSSGTGVLSTEAFF.

The chain joins TRBV2 to TRBJ1-4, with D uncertain. CDR1 is SNHLY, CDR2 FYNNEI, per germline. Trimming cost V 1 base and J 0 bases, with 6 bases left between them. The CDR3 runs 15 residues. The CDR3 region has the DNA TGTGCCAGCAGTGAAGGGGCCTCAACTAATGAAAAACTGTTTTTT. It encodes CASSEGASTNEKLFF.

The rearrangement uses TRBV28 and TRBJ2-7; D perhaps matches TRBD1 (6 bases). This CDR3 comprises 15 residues. V was pared by 7 bases and J by 0 bases, with 16 bases between. Per the germline V gene, CDR1 is MDHEN and CDR2 is SYDVKM. The CDR3 here is CASIVTGQSSYEQYF. The CDR3 region has the DNA TGTGCCAGCATCGTAACTGGACAGAGCTCCTACGAGCAGTACTTC.

The V call is TRBV12-3 or TRBV12-4, the J call TRBJ1-2; no clear D. V was pared by 6 bases and J by 6 bases, with 14 bases between. The CDR3 covers 13 residues. The CDR3 here is CASSPSIGNGYTF. The CDR3 bases are TGTGCCAGCAGCCCCTCTATCGGGAATGGCTACACCTTC.

The chain joins TRBV25-1 to TRBJ2-7; tentatively, D is TRBD1 (6 bases). V was trimmed by 4 bases and J by 4 bases, leaving 20 bases between them. Germline CDR1 and CDR2: MGHDK and SYGVNS. The CDR3 has 16 residues. CDR3 bases: TGTGCCAGCAGTGGGGGAACAGGGCATCTTACTTACGAGCAGTACTTC. Its translation: CASSGGTGHLTYEQYF.

CDR3 coding DNA: TGCGCCAGCAGAACGGGACTACCCCCAGATACGCAGTATTTT. This encodes CASRTGLPPDTQYF. The J gene is TRBJ2-3, the V gene TRBV5-1; 7 bases are a match to TRBD2. V dropped 5 bases and J dropped 4; count of bases not matched to a gene: 7. CDR1 is SGHRS and CDR2 is YFSETQ in the germline V gene. The CDR3 loop spans 14 amino acids.

The J gene is TRBJ1-1, the V gene TRBV23-1; 7 bases match TRBD1. TRBV23-1 is an open reading frame whose function is uncertain. The CDR3 is 16 residues long. J was trimmed by 6 bases and V by 3 bases; bases with no gene match: 13. CDR3 sequence reads: CASSHQGQERSPEAFF. The CDR3 DNA is TGCGCCAGCAGTCACCAAGGACAGGAGAGGTCCCCTGAAGCTTTCTTT.

This chain joins TRBV19 and TRBJ2-5, with TRBD1 as a possible D gene (5 bases). V was cut by 3 bases and J by 2 bases, with 10 bases left in between. This CDR3 contains 14 residues. Per the germline V gene, CDR1 is LNHDA and CDR2 is SQIVND (reference sequence). CDR3 residues: CASSIQGNQETQYF. The CDR3 DNA is TGTGCCAGTAGTATCCAGGGCAATCAAGAGACCCAGTACTTC. Full variable domain (outside the CDR3, taken from reference TRBV19 and TRBJ2-5): DGGITQSPKYLFRKEGQNVTLSCEQNLNHDAMYWYRQDPGQGLRLIYYSQIVNDFQKGDIAEGYSVSREKKESFPLTVTSAQKNPTAFYLCASSIQGNQETQYFGPGTRLLVL.

V gene TRBV13 combines with J gene TRBJ2-7, with D hard to call. Trimming shortened V by 3 bases and J by 2 bases, and 11 bases separated the two germline ends. Germline-derived CDR1 and CDR2 are PRHDT and FYEKMQ (reference sequence). The CDR3 is 14 residues long. The CDR3 coding sequence is TGTGCCAGCAGCTTCTCAAGCGAGGCCTACGAGCAGTACTTC. Its translation is CASSFSSEAYEQYF.

This clone was observed many times. The rearrangement joins TRBV4-3 to TRBJ1-5, with D unresolved. Trimming took off 1 base at V and 3 bases at J, with 7 bases between the two ends. This CDR3 is 14 amino acids long. Germline lookup yields CDR1 LGHNA and CDR2 YSLEER. CDR3 protein: CASSQVRNNQPQHF. In DNA, the CDR3 is TGCGCCAGCAGCCAAGTCAGAAACAATCAGCCCCAGCATTTT.

The chain joins TRBV2 to TRBJ2-5, with D possibly TRBD2 on 5 matching bases. Germline CDR1 and CDR2: SNHLY and FYNNEI. Between the trimmed V and J ends, which lost 2 bases and 5 bases, there was a span of 15 bases. The CDR3 covers 15 residues. The CDR3: CASSERRLAGETQYF. CDR3 DNA sequence: TGTGCCAGCAGTGAAAGACGGCTAGCTGGGGAGACCCAGTACTTC.

The rearrangement uses TRBV24-1 and TRBJ2-2; D might be TRBD2 (6 bases). Germline CDR1 and CDR2: KGHDR and SFDVKD. The CDR3 is 16 residues long. Trimming shortened V by 0 bases and J by 1 base, and 8 bases separated the two germline ends. CDR3 sequence: CATSDLRTKNTGELFF. DNA for the CDR3: TGTGCCACCAGTGATTTGCGGACTAAGAACACCGGGGAGCTGTTTTTT.

This clone has just a few counts. The chain couples TRBV7-2 to TRBJ2-7; 12 nucleotides match TRBD2. Germline V gene lookup returns CDR1 SGHTA and CDR2 FQGNSA. The CDR3 has 19 amino acids. Losses at the gene ends were 4 bases for V and 1 base for J; bases not matched to a gene: 14. CDR3 nucleotides: TGTGCCAGCAGCTCTCCCATTGGACTAGCGGGACCAGGGTCCTACGAGCAGTACTTC. Protein product: CASSSPIGLAGPGSYEQYF.

This rearrangement joins TRBV12-5 to TRBJ2-3; D is unresolved. This CDR3 contains 12 residues. Trimming shortened V by 1 base and J by 10 bases, and 9 bases separated the two germline ends. The germline V gene has CDR1 LGHNT and CDR2 FRNRAP. The CDR3 sequence is CASGLALEAQYF. CDR3 coding DNA: TGTGCTAGTGGTTTGGCTCTAGAGGCGCAGTATTTT. Looking up the rest from reference TRBV12-5 and TRBJ2-3 gives the full variable domain: DARVTQTPRHKVTEMGQEVTMRCQPILGHNTVFWYRQTMMQGLELLAYFRNRAPLDDSGMPKDRFSAEMPDATLATLKIQPSEPRDSAVYFCASGLALEAQYFGPGTRLTVL.

The J gene is TRBJ2-7, the V gene TRBV5-1; 11 bases line up with TRBD1. The trim removed 4 bases at V and 2 bases at J, leaving 5 bases unmatched. This CDR3 region has 15 residues. CDR1 and CDR2 (germline): SGHRS, YFSETQ. The CDR3 DNA follows: TGCGCCAGCAGCCAGGGACAGGGGGGGCCCTACGAGCAGTACTTC. Translation: CASSQGQGGPYEQYF. Looking up the rest from reference TRBV5-1 and TRBJ2-7 gives the full variable domain: KAGVTQTPRYLIKTRGQQVTLSCSPISGHRSVSWYQQTPGQGLQFLFEYFSETQRNKGNFPGRFSGRQFSNSRSEMNVSTLELGDSALYLCASSQGQGGPYEQYFGPGTRLTVT.

The chain joins TRBV7-2 to TRBJ1-6; a weak D match, TRBD1 (6 bases). CDR1 and CDR2 from the germline V gene are SGHTA and FQGNSA. This CDR3 region has 15 residues. The V gene lost 4 bases and the J gene lost 6 bases, with 13 bases spanning the gap. The CDR3, as DNA: TGTGCCAGCAGCTCCGGACAGAGCCCTAATTCACCCCTCCACTTT. It translates to CASSSGQSPNSPLHF.